The next 20 T cell receptor beta chains were all read from a single sample in a study of control samples from healthy donors and cancer patients. Sequencing used immunoSEQ multiplex PCR; TCRdb keeps in-frame clones, though not all of them. In the table there are some 120,000 clones, 93% of which are singletons. The sequencing input was PBMCs. These receptors all stem from a man in his forties or fifties with head and neck cancer.

The genes are TRBV7-9 and TRBJ1-5; D is unclear. The CDR3 extends over 12 amino acids. Germline lookup yields CDR1 SEHNR and CDR2 FQNEAQ (reference sequence). V lost 1 base and J 7 bases, leaving 5 bases between the germline ends. The CDR3 DNA reads TGTGCCAGCAGCTTAGTAGGGCAGCCCCAGCATTTT. Its translation: CASSLVGQPQHF.

This chain uses TRBV6-5 with TRBJ1-1, with a possible D match to TRBD1 (5 bases). Germline CDR1 reads MNHEY; CDR2 reads SVGAGI. CDR3 length: 12 amino acids. Trimming pared 4 bases from V and 4 bases from J, leaving 7 bases between. The CDR3 is CASSWGSTEAFF. In DNA form, the CDR3 reads TGTGCCAGCAGTTGGGGCAGCACTGAAGCTTTCTTT.

The rearrangement uses TRBV7-2 and TRBJ1-1; no reliable D call. The V and J ends lost 3 bases and 5 bases respectively, with 10 bases between them. CDR3 length: 13 amino acids. In germline, CDR1 is SGHTA, CDR2 FQGNSA. CDR3 region: CASSFGRETEAFF. The DNA for the CDR3 is TGTGCCAGCAGCTTTGGGCGAGAGACTGAAGCTTTCTTT.

CDR3 DNA: TGTGCCAGTAGTTTTGTTCTACAGGGGCCCCGCGTCCTGACTTTC. Its protein product is CASSFVLQGPRVLTF. The chain couples TRBV19 to TRBJ2-6, with 7 bases fitting TRBD1. The germline CDR1 and CDR2 sequences are LNHDA and SQIVND (reference sequence). Trimming removed 5 bases from V and 12 bases from J; junction bases left unmatched: 13. The CDR3 extends over 15 amino acids.

The chain links TRBV4-3 to TRBJ2-7, with unresolved D. This CDR3 contains 13 residues. V lost 4 bases, J lost 2 bases, and 9 bases lay in between. Germline V lookup: CDR1 LGHNA, CDR2 YSLEER. In DNA, the CDR3 is TGCGCCAGCAGCCCAACACTTACCTACGAGCAGTACTTC. Its translation is CASSPTLTYEQYF.

The CDR3 coding sequence is TGTGCCAGCAGTGTACCGGGACAGGGAGGCTATGGCTACACCTTC. Translation: CASSVPGQGGYGYTF. The chain is built from TRBV28 and TRBJ1-2; 9 bases map to TRBD1. The trim removed 5 bases at V and 4 bases at J, leaving 8 bases unmatched. Germline CDR1 is MDHEN and CDR2 is SYDVKM. The CDR3 runs 15 residues.

V is TRBV28 and J is TRBJ1-5, with D hard to call. Germline values: CDR1 MDHEN, CDR2 SYDVKM. This CDR3 is built from 11 residues. The V gene lost 6 bases and the J gene lost 5 bases, with 5 bases spanning the gap. CDR3 in amino acids: CASSPDQPQHF. CDR3 in DNA: TGTGCCAGCAGCCCGGATCAGCCCCAGCATTTT.

The chain combines TRBV7-8 with TRBJ2-1; D is perhaps TRBD2 (5 bases). The CDR3 runs 14 residues. Trimming pared 5 bases from V and 3 bases from J, leaving 11 bases between. Germline CDR1 SGHVS, CDR2 FQNEAQ. In DNA form, the CDR3 reads TGTGCCAGCAGCCCCCGGGGTAACTACAATGAGCAGTTCTTC. The encoded protein is CASSPRGNYNEQFF.

The chain joins TRBV7-8 to TRBJ1-4; 7 bases match TRBD1. V was pared by 5 bases and J by 4 bases, with 4 bases of the junction left unmatched. The length of the CDR3 is 14 residues. Germline CDR1 reads SGHVS; CDR2 reads FQNEAQ. CDR3 amino acids: CASSRGQLNEKLFF. Written as DNA, the CDR3 is TGTGCCAGCAGCCGGGGACAGCTTAATGAAAAACTGTTTTTT.

The chain uses TRBV6-2 or TRBV6-3 and TRBJ2-7; 7 bases agree with TRBD1. V shed 5 bases and J 0 bases; nucleotides not matched to a gene: 7. CDR1 and CDR2 (germline): MNHEY, SVGEGT. This CDR3 comprises 15 residues. Written as DNA, the CDR3 is TGTGCCAGCAGTATAGGGGGCTTGGGCTCCTACGAGCAGTACTTC. It translates to CASSIGGLGSYEQYF.

The V and J genes are TRBV15 and TRBJ2-1; 7 nucleotides agree with TRBD2. CDR3 length: 16 residues. Germline lookup yields CDR1 LNHNV and CDR2 YYDKDF (reference sequence). V lost 4 bases and J lost 0; bases outside the gene matches: 6. CDR3: CATSTKRGSSYNEQFF. The CDR3 DNA reads TGTGCCACCAGCACCAAGCGGGGTAGCTCCTACAATGAGCAGTTCTTC.

The genes are TRBV18 and TRBJ2-7; D gene ambiguous. Germline values: CDR1 KGHSH, CDR2 LQKENI. Trimming stripped 0 bases from V and 3 bases from J, with 9 bases between. The CDR3 covers 14 residues. CDR3 sequence: CASSPPRSFYEQYF. DNA of the CDR3: TGTGCCAGCTCACCACCCAGGAGTTTCTACGAGCAGTACTTC.

CDR3 DNA: TGTGCCATCAGTGAGTCGATAACTTTGGAATCGACTTTCTTT. Translation gives CAISESITLESTFF. The chain joins TRBV10-3 to TRBJ1-1, with D unresolved. Germline CDR1 and CDR2: ENHRY and SYGVKD. Trimming left V 0 bases short and J 12 bases short, with 17 bases between. This CDR3 spans 14 amino acids.

The J gene is TRBJ2-1, the V gene TRBV7-3; 8 positions agree with TRBD2. This CDR3 contains 16 residues. CDR1 is SGHTA, CDR2 FQGTGA, per germline. Germline trimming cut 5 bases from V and 7 bases from J; bases unmatched to any gene: 13. The CDR3 DNA is TGTGCCAGCAGCGCCCGCCGTGGGAGCGGGAGTAATGAGCAGTTCTTC. This translates into CASSARRGSGSNEQFF. Filled out from reference TRBV7-3 and TRBJ2-1, the complete variable domain reads GAGVSQTPSNKVTEKGKYVELRCDPISGHTALYWYRQSLGQGPEFLIYFQGTGAADDSGLPNDRFFAVRPEGSVSTLKIQRTERGDSAVYLCASSARRGSGSNEQFFGPGTRLTVL.

J is TRBJ1-1 and V is TRBV25-1, with D hard to call. The CDR3 totals 13 residues. Germline loops: CDR1 MGHDK, CDR2 SYGVNS. V gave up 7 bases and J gave up 5 bases, with 14 bases separating them. CDR3 in amino acids: CASNLGGGTEAFF. In nucleotides, the CDR3 is TGTGCCAGCAATCTGGGTGGAGGGACTGAAGCTTTCTTT.

V and J are TRBV9 and TRBJ1-5, with D possibly matching TRBD1 (5 bases). Trimming took off 3 bases at V and 4 bases at J, with 17 bases between the two ends. Germline V lookup: CDR1 SGDLS, CDR2 YYNGEE. This CDR3 is 16 amino acids long. Written as DNA, the CDR3 is TGTGCCAGCAGCGCAACCGCGGGGGTGGGGAATCAGCCCCAGCATTTT. It yields the protein CASSATAGVGNQPQHF.

V is TRBV6-2 or TRBV6-3 and J is TRBJ1-1; 8 positions match TRBD1. CDR1 and CDR2 from the germline V gene are MNHEY and SVGEGT. V lost 4 bases, J lost 0 bases, and 7 bases stayed unmatched. The CDR3 sequence is 16 residues long. The CDR3 DNA reads as TGTGCCAGCAGTTGGGACAGGCGGAACATGAACACTGAAGCTTTCTTT. Protein sequence: CASSWDRRNMNTEAFF.

This clone was found once. The chain links TRBV18 to TRBJ1-2; D remains unclear. CDR3 length equals 12 residues. V was cut by 5 bases and J by 2 bases, with 6 bases left in between. In germline, CDR1 is KGHSH, CDR2 LQKENI. This CDR3 reads CASSRSNYGYTF. CDR3 in DNA: TGTGCCAGCTCAAGGTCGAACTATGGCTACACCTTC.

The rearrangement links TRBV5-1 to TRBJ2-3; D is uncertain. V dropped 0 bases and J dropped 1 base, with 3 bases sitting between them. The CDR3 runs to 13 residues. Looked up from germline, CDR1 is SGHRS and CDR2 is YFSETQ. The CDR3 region has the DNA TGCGCCAGCAGCTTGGTAGGCACAGATACGCAGTATTTT. Amino acid sequence: CASSLVGTDTQYF.

V gene TRBV7-9 combines with J gene TRBJ1-5; maybe TRBD1 (6 bases). Trimming stripped 1 base from V and 5 bases from J, with 12 bases between. The CDR3 totals 15 residues. Per the germline V gene, CDR1 is SEHNR and CDR2 is FQNEAQ (reference sequence). The CDR3 DNA reads TGTGCCAGCAGCTTAGTAGGGGGGGCCGATCAGCCCCAGCATTTT. It translates to CASSLVGGADQPQHF.